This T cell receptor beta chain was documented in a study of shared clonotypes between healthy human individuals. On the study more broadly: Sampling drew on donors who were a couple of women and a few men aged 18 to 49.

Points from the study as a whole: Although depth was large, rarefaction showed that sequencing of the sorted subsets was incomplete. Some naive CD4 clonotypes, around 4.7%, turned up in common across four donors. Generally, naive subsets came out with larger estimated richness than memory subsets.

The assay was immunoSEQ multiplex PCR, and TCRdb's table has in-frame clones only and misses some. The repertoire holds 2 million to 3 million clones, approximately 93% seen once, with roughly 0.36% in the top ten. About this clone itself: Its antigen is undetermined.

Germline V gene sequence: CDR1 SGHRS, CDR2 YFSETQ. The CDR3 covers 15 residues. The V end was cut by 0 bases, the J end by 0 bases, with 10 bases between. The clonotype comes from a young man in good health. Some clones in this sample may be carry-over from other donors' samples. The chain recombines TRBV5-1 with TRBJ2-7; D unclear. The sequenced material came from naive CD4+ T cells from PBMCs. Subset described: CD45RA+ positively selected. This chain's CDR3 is CASSLALSPSYEQYF. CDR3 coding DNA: TGCGCCAGCAGCTTGGCACTTTCTCCCTCCTACGAGCAGTACTTC.